The sequence of this TCR beta chain was determined in a study of cytomegalovirus exposure and HLA in healthy donors. Study-level findings and limits: HLA-A and HLA-B allele assignments for most subjects were reportedly predicted accurately using TCR beta sequences.

As to this clone: Antigen specificity is unknown.

The PCR ran on 60 Vbeta and 13 Jbeta primers. Original methodology: Unique TCR beta chains totaled roughly 79 million in a later count, with roughly 10 million of them shared. Produced via immunoSEQ multiplex PCR; TCRdb's table is partial and in-frame only. V and J calls plus clone size are reproduced from that table; the DNA served to infer D and trimming. Seen here are approximately 130,000 clones, around 72% observed once, and the top ten hold over 1.5%. Trimming left V 1 base short and J 1 base short, with 7 bases between. Germline CDR1 MNHNS, CDR2 SASEGT. This CDR3 contains 14 residues. The sequenced material came from PBMCs. The clonotype originates from a woman in her 40s in good health and CMV-seronegative. The genes are TRBV6-1 and TRBJ2-5; no clear D. CDR3 residues: CASSEGQVQETQYF. CDR3 coding DNA: TGTGCCAGCAGTGAAGGACAAGTCCAAGAGACCCAGTACTTC.